This T cell receptor (beta chain) was profiled in a study of T cell responses to AZD1222 COVID-19 vaccine. Findings and caveats of the study: Targeting of unmutated variant regions was reportedly seen in nearly half of spike-specific TCRs. A mostly white British donor set with more females was recruited, and clonal diversity was possibly underestimated.

Germline CDR1 reads MGHRA; CDR2 reads YSYEKL. V dropped 3 bases and J dropped 7; count of bases not matched to a gene: 12. CDR3 size: 17 residues. In regard to this clone: What it recognizes is unknown.

Assay: immunoSEQ multiplex PCR; the TCRdb copy retains only in-frame clones and omits some. This table holds approximately 120,000 clones, approximately 91% found once. The sequence derives from an adult in good health. Sequenced material: peripheral blood, taken on day 0 of AZD1222 vaccination. This chain uses TRBV4-1 with TRBJ1-6; TRBD1 agrees at 7 bases. For the CDR3, the DNA is TGCGCCAGCAGCCAGATCGACAGGGTGCGAGGAAATTCACCCCTCCACTTT. Translating gives CASSQIDRVRGNSPLHF.